The 23 T cell receptor beta chains given below trace back to one sample, sequenced in a study. The sorted Tregs were CD4+CD25+CD127-/low cells. Via MiXCR, TCRdb re-called the 5' RACE reads, giving one row per CDR3 protein. The sample records 35,000 to 50,000 distinct CDR3 sequences, more than 20% being singletons. Sequencing was done on a sample of Tregs sorted from a lymph node. These receptors were taken from a female donor with breast cancer.

This clonotype came up many times. V and J are TRBV6-5 and TRBJ2-3; TRBD2 agrees at 7 bases. The germline V gene encodes CDR1 MNHEY and CDR2 SVGAGI. The CDR3 has 15 residues. J was trimmed by 4 bases and V by 10 bases; bases with no gene match: 14. The CDR3 here is CANRPAAGRADTQYF. As DNA, the CDR3 is TGTGCCAACCGCCCCGCAGCGGGGAGGGCAGATACGCAGTATTTT.

The rearrangement links TRBV7-9 to TRBJ2-1, with 7 bases identical to TRBD1. From germline, CDR1 is SEHNR and CDR2 FQNEAQ (reference sequence). The CDR3 extends over 17 amino acids. V shed 7 bases and J 2 bases; nucleotides not matched to a gene: 14. The CDR3 bases are TGTGCCAGCACTCGACACCCCGGGACAGCAACCTACAATGAGCAGTTCTTC. This translates into CASTRHPGTATYNEQFF.

As DNA, the CDR3 is TGCAGTGCTAGAGTAGAGTGGCTTAACTATGGCTACACCTTC. It is translated as CSARVEWLNYGYTF. V gene TRBV20-1 combines with J gene TRBJ1-2; D gene unclear. The CDR3 is made up of 14 amino acids. Germline lookup yields CDR1 DFQATT and CDR2 SNEGSKA (reference sequence). Trimming pared 1 base from V and 1 base from J, leaving 10 bases between.

On this clonotype: It may be a read error: a sequence one base away is much more abundant. It is likely a read error, because the conserved phenylalanine at the end of the CDR3 is missing. The chain carries TRBV12-3 or TRBV12-4 and TRBJ2-6; unclear D gene. CDR3 size: 13 residues. V was shortened by 3 bases and J by 4 bases, with 4 bases between the two germline ends. The CDR3, as DNA: TGTGCCAGCAGTTTCGGCGGGGCCAACGTCCTGACTATC. Its protein is CASSFGGANVLTI.

This clonotype was counted at least ten times. The rearrangement uses TRBV20-1 and TRBJ1-1; D ambiguous. Germline CDR1 and CDR2: DFQATT and SNEGSKA (reference sequence). V lost 2 bases to trimming and J lost 1 base, with 8 bases between them. This CDR3 region has 13 residues. CDR3 coding DNA: TGCAGTGCTAGACGGGATCGGAACACTGAAGCTTTCTTT. As protein: CSARRDRNTEAFF.

By sample fraction, this clonotype is medium-sized. The rearrangement links TRBV4-1 to TRBJ2-3, with 15 bases matching TRBD2. V shed 2 bases, J shed 2 bases, and the junction held 14 bases outside the gene matches. This CDR3 is 21 amino acids long. Germline values: CDR1 MGHRA, CDR2 YSYEKL. In nucleotides, the CDR3 is TGCGCCAGCAGCCAACCTGGACTAGCGGGAGGGCCAAGGAAGTACACAGATACGCAGTATTTT. It is translated as CASSQPGLAGGPRKYTDTQYF.

V and J are TRBV7-2 and TRBJ1-5; TRBD1 might be the D (6 bases). This CDR3 contains 16 residues. Between the trimmed V and J ends, which lost 1 base and 4 bases, there was a span of 14 bases. Germline CDR1 reads SGHTA; CDR2 reads FQGNSA. The CDR3 sequence is CASSLGRQAINQPQHF. DNA of the CDR3: TGTGCCAGCAGCTTAGGAAGACAGGCCATAAATCAGCCCCAGCATTTT.

This clonotype was detected only a few times. This chain connects TRBV20-1 to TRBJ2-1; 14 nucleotides align to TRBD2. With V trimmed by 5 bases and J by 8 bases, 2 bases remained unmatched. Germline CDR1 reads DFQATT; CDR2 reads SNEGSKA (reference sequence). The CDR3 has 13 amino acids. The CDR3 here is CSAGTSGSHEQFF. Written as DNA, the CDR3 is TGCAGTGCTGGGACTAGCGGGAGCCATGAGCAGTTCTTC.

In this sample, this clonotype turned up many times. The chain couples TRBV6-5 to TRBJ2-7; D not resolved. Trimming removed 2 bases at V and 1 base at J, with 9 bases between. There are 14 residues in the CDR3. Germline CDR1 is MNHEY and CDR2 is SVGAGI. CDR3 residues: CASSYTAESYEQYF. The DNA of the CDR3 is TGTGCCAGCAGTTACACGGCTGAATCCTACGAGCAGTACTTC.

This clonotype was detected ten times or more. This chain connects TRBV7-9 to TRBJ2-3; 7 positions agree with TRBD2. Unmatched junction bases numbered 6, after V lost 5 bases and J lost 1 base. CDR1 and CDR2 from the germline V gene are SEHNR and FQNEAQ (reference sequence). The CDR3 has 15 residues. The CDR3 reads CASSPSSGRTDTQYF. In DNA, the CDR3 is TGTGCCAGCAGCCCGTCTAGCGGCCGCACAGATACGCAGTATTTT.

The V gene is TRBV7-9, the J gene TRBJ2-1, with D perhaps given as TRBD1 or TRBD2 (5 bases each). Germline V CDR1 and CDR2: SEHNR, FQNEAQ (reference sequence). The CDR3 covers 15 residues. Trimming removed 1 base from V and 3 bases from J, with 10 bases in between. CDR3 in DNA: TGTGCCAGCAGCTTAGTGGGACCGATCTACAATGAGCAGTTCTTC. Its protein is CASSLVGPIYNEQFF.

The V call is TRBV20-1, the J call TRBJ2-3; 7 positions agree with TRBD2. From germline, CDR1 is DFQATT and CDR2 SNEGSKA (reference sequence). Unmatched junction bases numbered 13, after V lost 0 bases and J lost 4 bases. This CDR3 spans 17 amino acids. CDR3 residues: CSARDRERDWGADTQYF. CDR3 bases: TGCAGTGCTAGAGATCGGGAGCGGGACTGGGGCGCAGATACGCAGTATTTT.

This clonotype was seen at least ten times. The chain combines TRBV5-1 with TRBJ1-1, with a tentative D call TRBD1 (5 bases). This CDR3 spans 13 amino acids. Per germline, CDR1 SGHRS and CDR2 YFSETQ. Trimming took 6 bases from V and 4 from J, leaving 13 bases between them. The CDR3 DNA sequence: TGCGCCAGCAACCGGAGGGGAGGCACTGAAGCTTTCTTT. This codes for CASNRRGGTEAFF.

At least ten counts were recorded for this clonotype. The chain uses TRBV5-1 and TRBJ2-3; no clear D. The V end was cut by 0 bases, the J end by 0 bases, with 8 bases between. Per germline, CDR1 SGHRS and CDR2 YFSETQ. This CDR3 region has 15 residues. The CDR3 loop is CASSLDLTSTDTQYF. The CDR3 DNA sequence: TGCGCCAGCAGCTTGGACTTGACTAGCACAGATACGCAGTATTTT. Full variable domain (missing parts from reference TRBV5-1 and TRBJ2-3): KAGVTQTPRYLIKTRGQQVTLSCSPISGHRSVSWYQQTPGQGLQFLFEYFSETQRNKGNFPGRFSGRQFSNSRSEMNVSTLELGDSALYLCASSLDLTSTDTQYFGPGTRLTVL.

The sample holds a few counts of this clonotype. The chain combines TRBV28 with TRBJ1-1, with TRBD1 matching over 7 bases. Germline loops: CDR1 MDHEN, CDR2 SYDVKM. J gave up 3 bases and V 5 bases, and 9 bases lay outside the gene matches. The CDR3 consists of 15 residues. CDR3 nucleotides: TGTGCCAGCAGTGGGACAGCTCTAGGCGACACTGAAGCTTTCTTT. Translated: CASSGTALGDTEAFF.

In this sample, this clonotype turned up a few times. V gene TRBV7-9 combines with J gene TRBJ1-4, with a weak D call TRBD1 (5 bases). The germline gives CDR1 SEHNR, CDR2 FQNEAQ (reference sequence). Trimming left V 4 bases short and J 5 bases short, with 8 bases between. This CDR3 comprises 13 residues. CDR3 loop: CASSSDSNEKLFF. CDR3 in DNA: TGTGCCAGCAGCTCCGACAGCAATGAAAAACTGTTTTTT. Using reference TRBV7-9 and TRBJ1-4 for the parts outside the CDR3, the full variable domain is DTGVSQNPRHKITKRGQNVTFRCDPISEHNRLYWYRQTLGQGPEFLTYFQNEAQLEKSRLLSDRFSAERPKGSFSTLEIQRTEQGDSAMYLCASSSDSNEKLFFGSGTQLSVL.

This clonotype turned up a few times. The CDR3 DNA is TGTGCCAGCCACATGGCGGGACTAGCGGGAGCAGAGACCCAGTACTTC. Encoded protein: CASHMAGLAGAETQYF. The chain employs TRBV3-1 and TRBJ2-5, with 14 bases lining up with TRBD2. CDR3 length: 16 residues. J lost 4 bases, V lost 8 bases, and 9 bases had no gene match. Germline CDR1 LGHDT, CDR2 YNNKEL (reference sequence).

Notes on this clonotype: It may be a read error: a sequence one base away is much more abundant. V gene TRBV4-1 combines with J gene TRBJ2-7; possible D gene TRBD2, 6 bases. The CDR3 is made up of 15 amino acids. Germline CDR1 is MGHRA and CDR2 is YSYEKL. CDR3 sequence (DNA): TGCGCCGGCAGCCAAGTCGCCGGACTAAGCTACGAGCAGTACTTC. It translates to CAGSQVAGLSYEQYF.

This clonotype was seen repeatedly, ten times or more. The chain recombines TRBV3-1 with TRBJ2-2; TRBD2 aligns across 9 bases. This CDR3 region has 17 residues. Trimming cost V 2 bases and J 5 bases; bases outside gene matches: 9. Per the germline V gene, CDR1 is LGHDT and CDR2 is YNNKEL (reference sequence). CDR3 protein: CASSQFLAGPKTGELFF. In DNA, the CDR3 is TGTGCCAGCAGCCAATTCCTAGCGGGACCTAAAACCGGGGAGCTGTTTTTT.

This clonotype was observed many times. This sequence joins TRBV12-3 or TRBV12-4 and TRBJ2-1, with 12 bases fitting TRBD2. The V segment lost 7 bases and the J segment 9 bases; nucleotides outside the gene matches: 7. The CDR3 length is 14 residues. The DNA of the CDR3 is TGTGCCAGCATCCCTAGCGGGAGGGCCACTGAGCAGTTCTTC. Its protein is CASIPSGRATEQFF.

This clonotype was detected a few times. The gene calls are TRBV30 and TRBJ2-7; D tentatively fits TRBD1 or TRBD2 (5 bases each). The CDR3 has 12 amino acids. From germline, CDR1 is GTSNPN and CDR2 SVGIG (reference sequence). V lost 2 bases and J lost 2, with 7 bases in between. CDR3 in amino acids: CAWSWGPYEQYF. The DNA of the CDR3 is TGTGCCTGGAGTTGGGGACCCTACGAGCAGTACTTC. The full variable domain, with the rest looked up from reference TRBV30 and TRBJ2-7, is SQTIHQWPATLVQPVGSPLSLECTVEGTSNPNLYWYRQAAGRGLQLLFYSVGIGQISSEVPQNLSASRPQDRQFILSSKKLLLSDSGFYLCAWSWGPYEQYFGPGTRLTVT.

This clonotype has more than one count but fewer than ten. The V and J genes are TRBV4-1 and TRBJ1-1; 7 bases line up with TRBD1. The CDR3 loop spans 15 amino acids. Looked up from germline, CDR1 is MGHRA and CDR2 is YSYEKL. Trimming removed 5 bases from V and 2 bases from J; junction bases left unmatched: 8. The CDR3 DNA reads as TGCGCCAGCAGCTATACCGGGACAGACAACACTGAAGCTTTCTTT. This translates into CASSYTGTDNTEAFF.

This clonotype showed up just a few times. The chain has TRBV7-3 and TRBJ1-1, with 10 positions matching TRBD1. The germline CDR1 and CDR2 sequences are SGHTA and FQGTGA. Losses at the gene ends were 0 bases for V and 5 bases for J; bases not matched to a gene: 6. The CDR3 consists of 16 residues. The CDR3 is CASSLTGTGVETEAFF. The CDR3 DNA follows: TGTGCCAGCAGCTTAACAGGGACAGGGGTCGAAACTGAAGCTTTCTTT.